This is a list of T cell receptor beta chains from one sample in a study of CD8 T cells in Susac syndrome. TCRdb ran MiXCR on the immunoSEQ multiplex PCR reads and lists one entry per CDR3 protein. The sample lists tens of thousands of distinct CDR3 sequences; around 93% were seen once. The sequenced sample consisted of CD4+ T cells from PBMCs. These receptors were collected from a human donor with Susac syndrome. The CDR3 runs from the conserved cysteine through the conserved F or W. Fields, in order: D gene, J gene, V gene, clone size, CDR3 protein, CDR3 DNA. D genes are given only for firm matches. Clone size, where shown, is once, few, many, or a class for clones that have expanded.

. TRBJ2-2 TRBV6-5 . CASSYSGGTGELFF TGTGCCAGCAGTTACTCCGGAGGAACCGGGGAGCTGTTTTTT
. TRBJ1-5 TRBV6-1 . CASSPFPSTGRLKQPQHF TGTGCCAGCAGCCCCTTCCCCTCGACAGGAAGGCTGAAGCAGCCCCAGCATTTT
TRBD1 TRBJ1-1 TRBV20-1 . CSARGGSNTEAFF TGCAGTGCCAGAGGGGGCTCCAACACTGAAGCTTTCTTT
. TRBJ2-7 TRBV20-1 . CSARVAGANSYEQYF TGCAGTGCTAGAGTTGCAGGGGCTAACTCCTACGAGCAGTACTTC
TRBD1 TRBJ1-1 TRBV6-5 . CASSRQGEAFF TGTGCCAGCAGTCGACAGGGTGAAGCTTTCTTT
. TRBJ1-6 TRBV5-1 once CASSETTSPLHF TGCGCCAGCAGCGAAACCACTTCACCCCTCCACTTT
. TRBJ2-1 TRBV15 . CATSSPLEGGPRSEEQFF TGTGCCACCAGCAGCCCCCTCGAAGGAGGGCCCCGGTCAGAAGAGCAGTTCTTC
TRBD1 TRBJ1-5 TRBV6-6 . CASSSGTGVRDQPQHF TGTGCCAGCAGTTCCGGGACAGGGGTGAGGGATCAGCCCCAGCATTTT
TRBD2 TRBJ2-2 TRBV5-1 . CASSLWLAGKNTGELFF TGCGCCAGCAGCTTGTGGCTAGCGGGGAAGAACACCGGGGAGCTGTTTTTT
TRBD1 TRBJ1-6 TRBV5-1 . CASSWAGGDSPLHF TGCGCCAGCAGTTGGGCAGGGGGCGATTCACCCCTCCACTTT
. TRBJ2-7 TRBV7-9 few CASSLSGGYEQYF TGTGCCAGCAGCTTATCCGGGGGATACGAGCAGTACTTC